This T cell receptor (beta chain) was sequenced in a study of blood T cell repertoires in COVID-19. This CDR3 spans 14 amino acids. Germline loops: CDR1 SNHLY, CDR2 FYNNEI. Repertoires were generated with immunoSEQ multiplex PCR, while TCRdb's copy carries only in-frame clones and drops some. The sample holds 150,000 to 200,000 clones; 70% to 90% are singletons and the top ten take over 0.85%. The chain joins TRBV2 to TRBJ2-3; 7 bases line up with TRBD2. The TCR was taken from a man younger than 35 with acute or convalescent COVID-19. What was sequenced was peripheral blood. The CDR3 here is CVWGGDSSTDTQYF. The CDR3 nucleotides read TGTGTTTGGGGGGGGGATTCTAGCACAGATACGCAGTATTTT. The whole variable domain, filled in from reference TRBV2 and TRBJ2-3, reads EPEVTQTPSHQVTQMGQEVILRCVPISNHLYFYWYRQILGQKVEFLVSFYNNEISEKSEIFDDQFSVERPDGSNFTLKIRSTKLEDSAMYFCVWGGDSSTDTQYFGPGTRLTVL.